This T cell receptor (beta chain) was documented in a study of blood T cell repertoires in COVID-19. Across the study: Spain, Italy and the United States supplied samples that represented acute and convalescent COVID-19. T cells, B-cell-depleted T cells, or PBMCs supplied cDNA or gDNA.

Assay used: immunoSEQ multiplex PCR; TCRdb lists only in-frame clones, some missing. The sample consists of 200,000 to 250,000 clones, around 83% of them appearing once. The junction had 3 bases not matched to a gene; V was cut back by 3 bases and J by 5 bases. The germline V gene encodes CDR1 MGHDK and CDR2 SYGVNS. CDR3 length equals 13 residues. The sequence derives from a woman older than 75 with COVID-19, enrolled during active disease. Sequencing was performed on peripheral blood. The chain combines TRBV25-1 with TRBJ1-2; 7 bases fit TRBD1. CDR3 nucleotides: TGTGCCAGCAGTGAGCAGGGACAGTATGGCTACACCTTC. This encodes CASSEQGQYGYTF.